The source of this T cell receptor beta chain is a study of shared clonotypes between healthy human individuals. The length of the CDR3 is 11 residues. V lost 5 bases, J lost 3 bases, and 8 bases lay in between. CDR1 is SQVTM, CDR2 ANQGSEA, per germline. Assay: immunoSEQ multiplex PCR; the TCRdb copy retains only in-frame clones and omits some. The table records 2,500,000 or so clones, 85% to 95% of them present only once. The chain carries TRBV29-1 and TRBJ2-7; D is unclear. The TCR originated in a man younger than 35 in good health. Some clones in this sample may be carry-over from other donors' samples. The sequenced material came from naive CD4+ T cells from PBMCs. Sample subset: CD45RA+ positively selected. CDR3 in DNA: TGCAGCGTTAGGGATATCTACGAGCAGTACTTC. The encoded protein is CSVRDIYEQYF.